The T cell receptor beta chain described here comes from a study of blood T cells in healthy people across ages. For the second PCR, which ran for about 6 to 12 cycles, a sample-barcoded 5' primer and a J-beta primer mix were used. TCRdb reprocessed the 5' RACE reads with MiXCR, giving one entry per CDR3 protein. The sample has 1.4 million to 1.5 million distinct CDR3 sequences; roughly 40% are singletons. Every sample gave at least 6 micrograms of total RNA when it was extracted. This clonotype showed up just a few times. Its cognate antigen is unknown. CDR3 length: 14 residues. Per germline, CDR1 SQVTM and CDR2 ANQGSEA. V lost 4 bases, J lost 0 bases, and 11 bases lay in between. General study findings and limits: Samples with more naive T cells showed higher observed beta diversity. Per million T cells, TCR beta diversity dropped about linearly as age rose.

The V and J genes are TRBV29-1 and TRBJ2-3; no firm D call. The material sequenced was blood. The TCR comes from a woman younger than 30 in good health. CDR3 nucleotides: TGCAGCGTTGGAGGAACGTCCAGCACAGATACGCAGTATTTT. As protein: CSVGGTSSTDTQYF.